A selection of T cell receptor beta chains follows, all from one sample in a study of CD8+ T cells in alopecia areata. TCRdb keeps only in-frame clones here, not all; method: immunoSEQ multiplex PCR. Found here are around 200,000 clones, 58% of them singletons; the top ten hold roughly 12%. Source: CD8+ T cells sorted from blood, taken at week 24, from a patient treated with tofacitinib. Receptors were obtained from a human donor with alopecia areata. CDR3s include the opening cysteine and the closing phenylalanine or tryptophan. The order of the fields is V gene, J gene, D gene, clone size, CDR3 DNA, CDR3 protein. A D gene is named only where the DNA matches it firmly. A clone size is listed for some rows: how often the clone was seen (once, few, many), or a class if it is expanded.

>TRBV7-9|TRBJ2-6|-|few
TGTGCCAGCAGCTTAGCGGACCTGGCCAACGTCCTGACTTTC
CASSLADLANVLTF
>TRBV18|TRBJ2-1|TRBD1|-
TGTGCCAGCTCACCAAGGATTGTAATATGGGACAGGGTGTACAATGAGCAGTTCTTC
CASSPRIVIWDRVYNEQFF
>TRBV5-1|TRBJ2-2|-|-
TGCGCCAGCAGCTTCCGTCCCGGGGAGCTGTTTTTT
CASSFRPGELFF
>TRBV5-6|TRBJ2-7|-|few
TGTGCCAGCAGCGTCGGTTCCGACGAGCAGTACTTC
CASSVGSDEQYF
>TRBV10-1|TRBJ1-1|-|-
TGCGCCAGCAGTGATCTTGGGACTGGTTCTGAAGCTTTCTTT
CASSDLGTGSEAFF
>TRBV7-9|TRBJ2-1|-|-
TGTGCCAGCAGCGCCGTGATCTCCTACAATGAGCAGTTCTTC
CASSAVISYNEQFF
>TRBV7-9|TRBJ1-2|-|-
TGTGCTCAGGAACAGGTGGGAGATGGCTACACCTTC
CAQEQVGDGYTF
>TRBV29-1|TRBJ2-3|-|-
TGCAGCGTTGATCCCAGGGGAGGGGGAGATACGCAGTATTTT
CSVDPRGGGDTQYF
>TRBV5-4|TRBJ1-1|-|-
TGTGCCAGCAGCTTGGCGGGACCCGCTTCTGGAGCTTTCTTT
CASSLAGPASGAFF
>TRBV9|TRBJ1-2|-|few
TGTGCCAGCGGAGAGAATACCCTCTATAACTATGGCTACACCTTC
CASGENTLYNYGYTF
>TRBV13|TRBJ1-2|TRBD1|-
TGTGCCAGCAGCTTAGGTTCAGGGGGCTACTATGGCTACACCTTC
CASSLGSGGYYGYTF
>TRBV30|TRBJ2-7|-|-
TGTGCCTGGAGCCAGACCCAGTCCTACGAGCAGTACTTC
CAWSQTQSYEQYF
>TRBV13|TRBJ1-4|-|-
TGTGCCAGCAGCGGCAGACTGGCAACTAATGAAAAACTGTTTTTT
CASSGRLATNEKLFF
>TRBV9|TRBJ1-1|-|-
TGTGCCAGCAGCTCGTGGGGGGGCACTGAAGCTTTCTTT
CASSSWGGTEAFF
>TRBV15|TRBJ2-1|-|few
TGTGCCACCAGCAGAGTGCGGGACGCTAACAATGAGCAGTTCTTC
CATSRVRDANNEQFF
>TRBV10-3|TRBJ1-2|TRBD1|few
TGTGCCATCAGTGGTACAGGGGATGGCTACACCTTC
CAISGTGDGYTF
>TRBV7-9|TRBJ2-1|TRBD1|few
TGTGCCACAGGGGGAATCGGTGAGCAGTTCTTC
CATGGIGEQFF
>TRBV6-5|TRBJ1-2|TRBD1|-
TGTGCCAGCAGTCAGGGACAGGGATACGACTATGGCTACACCTTC
CASSQGQGYDYGYTF
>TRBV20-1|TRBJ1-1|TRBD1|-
TGCAGTGCTAGAGATCTGGAGACAGGGACATTT
CSARDLETGTF
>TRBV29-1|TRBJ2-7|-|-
TGCAGCGTTGAGTTCAGGATCAACGAGCAGTACTTC
CSVEFRINEQYF
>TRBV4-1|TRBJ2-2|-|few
TGCGCCAGCAGCCAGATACCCGGGGAGCTGTTTTTT
CASSQIPGELFF
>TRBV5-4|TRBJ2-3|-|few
TGTGCCAGCAGCTTTTCTCACGCCGAAGATACGCAGTATTTT
CASSFSHAEDTQYF
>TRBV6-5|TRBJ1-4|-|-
TGTGCCAGCAGTACAGGGCCAACTAATGAAAAACTGTTTTTT
CASSTGPTNEKLFF
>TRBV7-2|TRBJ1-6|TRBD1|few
TGTGCCAGCAGCCCTTGGACAGGCGCTTATTCACCCCTCCACTTT
CASSPWTGAYSPLHF
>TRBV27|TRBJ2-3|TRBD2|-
TGTGCCAGCAGTTTATGGGGGACTAGGCCAAACTTGGATACGCAGTATTTT
CASSLWGTRPNLDTQYF
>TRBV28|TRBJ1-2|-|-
TGTGCCAGCAGTTTAATCGGGGGCACCTATGGCTACACCTTC
CASSLIGGTYGYTF
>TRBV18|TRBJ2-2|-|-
TGTGCCAGCTCACCTCCTGACACCGGGGAGCTGTTTTTT
CASSPPDTGELFF
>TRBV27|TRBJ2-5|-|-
TGTGCCAGCAGTCCCCTAGGTTATACAGTTTCGGCGGAGACCCAGTACTTC
CASSPLGYTVSAETQYF
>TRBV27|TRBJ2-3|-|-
TGTGCCAGCAGTTTATTTGCGGGTAGCACAGATACGCAGTATTTT
CASSLFAGSTDTQYF
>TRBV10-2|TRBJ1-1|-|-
TGCGCCAGCAGCCCTAATAGGTCCGGCCCTGAAGCTTTCTTT
CASSPNRSGPEAFF
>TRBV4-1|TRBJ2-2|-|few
TGCGCCAGCAGCCAAGTGGTTACCGGGGAGCTGTTTTTT
CASSQVVTGELFF